The 29 T cell receptor beta chains given below trace back to one sample, sequenced in a study of T cell changes during pregnancy in multiple sclerosis. Sequencing was performed with immunoSEQ multiplex PCR; in TCRdb, only in-frame clones are kept and a portion is missing. The sample lists under 130,000 clones, around 94% occurring once. Here the sequenced sample was peripheral blood, taken after pregnancy. The receptors stem from a female donor with multiple sclerosis, enrolled in a pregnancy study.

Concerning this clone: Different DNA sequences within this sample yield the same CDR3. The V call is TRBV7-3, the J call TRBJ2-3; possible D gene TRBD1, 5 bases. The CDR3 covers 13 residues. V lost 3 bases to trimming and J lost 3 bases, with 7 bases between them. The germline V gene encodes CDR1 SGHTA and CDR2 FQGTGA. CDR3 protein: CASSFQGTDTQYF. DNA of the CDR3: TGTGCCAGCAGCTTCCAGGGTACAGATACGCAGTATTTT.

V and J are TRBV15 and TRBJ2-1; D may correspond to TRBD1 or TRBD2 (5 bases each). CDR1 LNHNV and CDR2 YYDKDF come from the germline V gene (reference sequence). The CDR3 is made up of 15 amino acids. V shed 5 bases and J shed 2 bases, with 13 bases lying between them. CDR3 sequence reads: CATSGGTGPYNEQFF. Here the CDR3 DNA reads TGTGCCACCAGCGGAGGTACAGGCCCCTACAATGAGCAGTTCTTC. Filled out from reference TRBV15 and TRBJ2-1, the complete variable domain reads DAMVIQNPRYQVTQFGKPVTLSCSQTLNHNVMYWYQQKSSQAPKLLFHYYDKDFNNEADTPDNFQSRRPNTSFCFLDIRSPGLGDTAMYLCATSGGTGPYNEQFFGPGTRLTVL.

This rearrangement joins TRBV4-1 to TRBJ2-2; D might be TRBD1 (5 bases). The V end was cut by 1 base, the J end by 3 bases, with 6 bases between. The CDR3 runs to 14 residues. Germline CDR1 MGHRA, CDR2 YSYEKL. The CDR3 DNA reads TGCGCCAGCAGCCAAGCAGGGTACACCGGGGAGCTGTTTTTT. Translated, it gives CASSQAGYTGELFF.

The chain carries TRBV6-5 and TRBJ1-5, with 11 bases identical to TRBD1. CDR1 MNHEY and CDR2 SVGAGI come from the germline V gene. The CDR3 consists of 14 residues. After removal of 6 bases from V and 7 bases from J, the junction contained 5 bases not matched to a gene. This CDR3 reads CASRGQGAGQPQHF. CDR3 DNA: TGTGCCAGCAGAGGACAGGGGGCAGGGCAGCCCCAGCATTTT.

V gene TRBV6-5 combines with J gene TRBJ1-2; 7 bases match TRBD1. The CDR3 has 13 residues. Germline V gives CDR1 MNHEY, CDR2 SVGAGI. Trimming cost V 2 bases and J 7 bases; bases outside gene matches: 4. The CDR3 here is CASSYRQGGGYTF. CDR3 bases: TGTGCCAGCAGTTACCGGCAGGGGGGTGGCTACACCTTC.

The chain combines TRBV7-6 with TRBJ2-2, with D perhaps TRBD2 (7 bases). The CDR3 extends over 19 amino acids. The germline gives CDR1 SGHVS, CDR2 FNYEAQ. With 0 bases removed from V and 1 base from J, the gap between germline ends came to 18 bases. The CDR3 coding sequence is TGTGCCAGCAGCTTAGCGCCCGTGATAGGGGGGGTGAACACCGGGGAGCTGTTTTTT. It translates to CASSLAPVIGGVNTGELFF.

This chain joins TRBV9 and TRBJ2-2; D not resolved. Trimming stripped 0 bases from V and 5 bases from J, with 11 bases between. This CDR3 spans 15 amino acids. Germline CDR1 and CDR2: SGDLS and YYNGEE. The CDR3 here is CASSVASLSTGELFF. CDR3 sequence (DNA): TGTGCCAGCAGCGTAGCGTCCTTGAGTACCGGGGAGCTGTTTTTT.

The chain couples TRBV19 to TRBJ2-7, with 8 nucleotides matching TRBD1. Germline lookup yields CDR1 LNHDA and CDR2 SQIVND (reference sequence). Unmatched junction bases numbered 13, after V lost 4 bases and J lost 5 bases. The CDR3 spans 16 residues. This CDR3 reads CASSNARDRKPHEQYF. The CDR3 DNA sequence: TGTGCCAGTAGTAATGCTAGGGACAGGAAACCCCACGAGCAGTACTTC.

The CDR3 spells CASSDRVPGELFF. In DNA, the CDR3 is TGCGCCAGCAGCGACAGGGTACCAGGGGAGCTGTTTTTT. The V gene is TRBV5-1, the J gene TRBJ2-2; 7 bases are shared with TRBD1. The CDR3 has 13 residues. The V segment lost 4 bases and the J segment 8 bases; nucleotides outside the gene matches: 5. Germline V lookup: CDR1 SGHRS, CDR2 YFSETQ.

CDR3 in amino acids: CASSLSPLYEQYF. Here the CDR3 DNA reads TGTGCCAGCAGCTTATCCCCCCTCTACGAGCAGTACTTC. The gene calls are TRBV7-3 and TRBJ2-7; no clear D. The CDR3 runs 13 residues. Trimming removed 2 bases from V and 3 bases from J, with 8 bases in between. CDR1 is SGHTA, CDR2 FQGTGA, per germline. Full variable domain (remainder filled in from reference TRBV7-3 and TRBJ2-7): GAGVSQTPSNKVTEKGKYVELRCDPISGHTALYWYRQSLGQGPEFLIYFQGTGAADDSGLPNDRFFAVRPEGSVSTLKIQRTERGDSAVYLCASSLSPLYEQYFGPGTRLTVT.

This chain joins TRBV28 and TRBJ2-2, with 8 bases fitting TRBD1. The CDR3 is made up of 15 amino acids. The germline V gene has CDR1 MDHEN and CDR2 SYDVKM. Trimming took 6 bases from V and 1 from J; bases not matched to a gene: 4. CDR3 region: CASSPGQGNTGELFF. The CDR3, as DNA: TGTGCCAGCAGCCCCGGACAGGGGAACACCGGGGAGCTGTTTTTT.

The J gene is TRBJ1-3, the V gene TRBV10-3, with D uncertain. The V gene lost 7 bases and the J gene lost 0 bases, with 7 bases spanning the gap. CDR1 and CDR2 from the germline V gene are ENHRY and SYGVKD. CDR3 length: 13 residues. CDR3 in amino acids: CAIIAGSGNTIYF. The CDR3 DNA reads TGTGCCATCATAGCGGGCTCTGGAAACACCATATATTTT.

This rearrangement joins TRBV29-1 to TRBJ2-1; 9 bases fit TRBD2. The CDR3 is made up of 14 amino acids. V was clipped by 7 bases and J by 7 bases; unmatched bases: 11. In germline, CDR1 is SQVTM, CDR2 ANQGSEA. CDR3 coding DNA: TGCAGCGCCGCGGGTCTAGCGGGGATTAATGAGCAGTTCTTC. It translates to CSAAGLAGINEQFF.

This clone was seen a single time. As DNA, the CDR3 is TGTGCCAGTAGTATATTGGGACAGGGCTATGGCTACACCTTC. Translated: CASSILGQGYGYTF. The chain employs TRBV19 and TRBJ1-2, with TRBD1 matching over 9 bases. V trimming: 2 bases; J trimming: 4 bases; junction bases outside the gene matches: 2. This CDR3 has 14 residues. Germline CDR1 and CDR2: LNHDA and SQIVND (reference sequence).

V is TRBV2 and J is TRBJ2-2; 11 bases are a match to TRBD2. This CDR3 contains 13 residues. Trimming removed 9 bases from V and 5 bases from J; junction bases left unmatched: 2. Germline lookup yields CDR1 SNHLY and CDR2 FYNNEI. CDR3 nucleotide sequence: TGTGCCAGTCGGACTAGCGGGACCGGGGAGCTGTTTTTT. This sequence encodes CASRTSGTGELFF.

The genes are TRBV7-6 and TRBJ2-1; possibly TRBD2 for D (5 bases). Trimming cost V 1 base and J 2 bases, with 9 bases left between them. The CDR3 runs 15 residues. Germline CDR1 reads SGHVS; CDR2 reads FNYEAQ. The CDR3 DNA follows: TGTGCCAGCAGCTTAGGGACTCCACCCTACAATGAGCAGTTCTTC. Its protein is CASSLGTPPYNEQFF.

The J gene is TRBJ1-1, the V gene TRBV18; D gene uncertain. This CDR3 has 14 amino acids. V lost 1 base, J lost 1 base, and 7 bases lay in between. Germline V gives CDR1 KGHSH, CDR2 LQKENI. CDR3 region: CASSPRNTNTEAFF. DNA of the CDR3: TGTGCCAGCTCACCACGAAACACGAACACTGAAGCTTTCTTT.

The chain recombines TRBV28 with TRBJ1-2; TRBD1 matches 8 bases. The germline CDR1 and CDR2 sequences are MDHEN and SYDVKM. V shed 6 bases, J shed 4 bases, and the junction held 7 bases outside the gene matches. This CDR3 spans 14 amino acids. The CDR3 DNA follows: TGTGCCAGCAGCGAACAGGGGGGCATCTATGGCTACACCTTC. Translation: CASSEQGGIYGYTF.

The sample holds a few counts of this clone. The CDR3 DNA is TGTGCCAGCAGCGGGAAACAGGGGGCATCAGGGGGGGCCCTCCACTTT. The encoded protein is CASSGKQGASGGALHF. This chain joins TRBV5-4 and TRBJ1-6; 9 bases map to TRBD1. The CDR3 consists of 16 residues. Unmatched junction bases numbered 16, after V lost 4 bases and J lost 14 bases. Germline V gives CDR1 SGHNT, CDR2 YYREEE (reference sequence). Drawing the rest from reference TRBV5-4 and TRBJ1-6, the complete variable domain is ETGVTQSPTHLIKTRGQQVTLRCSSQSGHNTVSWYQQALGQGPQFIFQYYREEENGRGNFPPRFSGLQFPNYSSELNVNALELDDSALYLCASSGKQGASGGALHFGNGTRLTVT.

The rearrangement uses TRBV28 and TRBJ2-5, with a weak D call TRBD2 (6 bases). V lost 4 bases to trimming and J lost 2 bases, with 8 bases between them. This CDR3 has 13 residues. Germline V gene data show CDR1 as MDHEN and CDR2 as SYDVKM. CDR3 sequence (DNA): TGTGCCAGCAGTTGGGCGGGACAAGAGACCCAGTACTTC. Translation gives CASSWAGQETQYF.

The rearrangement joins TRBV12-5 to TRBJ2-1, with TRBD2 matching over 14 bases. Germline values: CDR1 LGHNT, CDR2 FRNRAP. The CDR3 is made up of 16 amino acids. V shed 4 bases, J shed 7 bases, and the junction held 6 bases outside the gene matches. CDR3 residues: CASGSGLAGGPNEQFF. The DNA of the CDR3 is TGTGCTAGTGGTTCTGGACTAGCGGGGGGACCGAATGAGCAGTTCTTC.

J is TRBJ2-3 and V is TRBV7-8, with 15 bases lining up with TRBD2. V shed 3 bases and J 4 bases; nucleotides not matched to a gene: 5. The germline V gene encodes CDR1 SGHVS and CDR2 FQNEAQ. This CDR3 spans 17 amino acids. The CDR3 spells CASSLGTSGRYADTQYF. CDR3 DNA: TGTGCCAGCAGCTTGGGGACTAGCGGGAGGTATGCAGATACGCAGTATTTT. Complete variable domain (other parts from reference TRBV7-8 and TRBJ2-3): GAGVSQSPRYKVAKRGQDVALRCDPISGHVSLFWYQQALGQGPEFLTYFQNEAQLDKSGLPSDRFFAERPEGSVSTLKIQRTQQEDSAVYLCASSLGTSGRYADTQYFGPGTRLTVL.

This chain connects TRBV30 to TRBJ2-1; TRBD2 matches 8 bases. The germline gives CDR1 GTSNPN, CDR2 SVGIG (reference sequence). Trimming took 2 bases from V and 0 from J; bases not matched to a gene: 9. The CDR3 length is 17 residues. The DNA of the CDR3 is TGTGCCTGGAGTCCCCTTAAAGCGGGAGTCTCCTACAATGAGCAGTTCTTC. Translated: CAWSPLKAGVSYNEQFF. Drawing the rest from reference TRBV30 and TRBJ2-1, the complete variable domain is SQTIHQWPATLVQPVGSPLSLECTVEGTSNPNLYWYRQAAGRGLQLLFYSVGIGQISSEVPQNLSASRPQDRQFILSSKKLLLSDSGFYLCAWSPLKAGVSYNEQFFGPGTRLTVL.

The chain employs TRBV19 and TRBJ2-5, with D maybe TRBD2 (5 bases). With 5 bases removed from V and 5 bases from J, the gap between germline ends came to 9 bases. Germline CDR1 reads LNHDA; CDR2 reads SQIVND (reference sequence). CDR3 length equals 12 residues. CDR3 residues: CASSPRGETQYF. In nucleotides, the CDR3 is TGTGCCAGTAGTCCCCGAGGGGAGACCCAGTACTTC.

This clone was detected only a few times. This sequence joins TRBV10-3 and TRBJ1-3; no reliable D call. V dropped 8 bases and J dropped 3 bases, with 11 bases sitting between them. The CDR3 totals 13 residues. Germline V gene data show CDR1 as ENHRY and CDR2 as SYGVKD. In DNA form, the CDR3 reads TGTGCCATCTTCTCGGGTGGTGGAAACACCATATATTTT. Translating it yields CAIFSGGGNTIYF.

About this clone: Other DNA sequences from this sample encode an identical CDR3 as well. The chain employs TRBV30 and TRBJ1-3, with D unresolved. The V end lost 0 bases, the J end lost 3 bases, and 3 bases lay between the germline ends. The CDR3 totals 12 residues. From germline, CDR1 is GTSNPN and CDR2 SVGIG (reference sequence). The CDR3 sequence is CAWSVLGNTIYF. The CDR3 nucleotides read TGTGCCTGGAGTGTACTTGGAAACACCATATATTTT.

This clone occurred a few times. V usage is TRBV6-1 and J usage is TRBJ1-1; D not certain. Deletions cut 6 bases from V and 3 bases from J, with 11 bases between. From germline, CDR1 is MNHNS and CDR2 SASEGT. This CDR3 is 13 amino acids long. CDR3 sequence: CASSRVYDTEAFF. CDR3 DNA: TGTGCCAGCAGCCGGGTCTATGACACTGAAGCTTTCTTT.

The sample holds a few counts of this clone. The chain carries TRBV27 and TRBJ1-5, with a tentative D call TRBD1 (5 bases). Germline V lookup: CDR1 MNHEY, CDR2 SMNVEV (reference sequence). V lost 1 base to trimming and J lost 4 bases, with 17 bases between them. This CDR3 is built from 17 residues. CDR3 bases: TGTGCCAGCAGTTTATTTTGGTCAGGGAAGGATAATCAGCCCCAGCATTTT. Amino acids: CASSLFWSGKDNQPQHF.

The V call is TRBV6-5, the J call TRBJ2-5; 8 bases agree with TRBD1. The germline V gene has CDR1 MNHEY and CDR2 SVGAGI. The junction had 10 bases not matched to a gene; V was cut back by 5 bases and J by 5 bases. This CDR3 is 15 amino acids long. CDR3 nucleotide sequence: TGTGCCAGCAGTAACTTCCGGACAGGGCGGGAGACCCAGTACTTC. Its translation is CASSNFRTGRETQYF.